Given below is one T cell receptor beta chain in context. What it recognizes is unknown. The sample is drawn from a study of monozygotic twins with inflammatory bowel disease. CDR3 length equals 14 residues. In germline, CDR1 is LGHNA, CDR2 YSLEER. For every TCR library, roughly 3.5 ug of total RNA was used. Two nested PCRs, run for around 15 and 10 cycles, were applied to TCRalpha and TCRbeta cDNA. With the 5' RACE reads reprocessed, TCRdb shows one record per CDR3 protein and no DNA. This sample's table reports approximately 400,000 distinct CDR3 sequences. Whole-study results and caveats: With others, IBD patients shared fewer clonotypes than healthy twins did, especially with disease activity. It was in IBD patients that TCRbeta diversity (inverse Simpson) was lower than in healthy co-twins.

Sequencing was performed on blood. V usage is TRBV4-3 and J usage is TRBJ1-5. The receptor was derived from a human donor with ulcerative colitis or Crohn's disease, or a healthy co-twin of an affected twin (not recorded which). This chain's CDR3 is CASSQELGNQPQHF.